This is a list of T cell receptor beta chains from one sample in a study of blood T cell repertoires in COVID-19. Some clones are missing from TCRdb's copy, which holds only in-frame ones; the method was immunoSEQ multiplex PCR. The sample shows some 150,000 clones, about 79% of them seen only once. Sequenced material: peripheral blood. These receptors all come from a woman aged 45-59 years with acute or convalescent COVID-19. The CDR3 runs from the conserved cysteine through the conserved F or W. A D gene is named only where the DNA matches it firmly. Clone sizes are given selectively: once, few, many, or a class where the clone is expanded.

>TRBD1|-|TRBV7-9|TRBJ1-3
TGTGCCAGTCGGACAGGAGGTAGTGGAAACACCATATATTTT
CASRTGGSGNTIYF
>TRBD1|-|TRBV7-2|TRBJ1-4
TGTGCCAGCAGCCCCTACGGATCGGGACAGGGCGCTAATGAAAAACTGTTTTTT
CASSPYGSGQGANEKLFF
>TRBD2|-|TRBV7-2|TRBJ2-3
TGTGCCAGCAGCCCAAGACTAGCGGGAACGCACACGCAGTATTTT
CASSPRLAGTHTQYF
>-|once|TRBV3-1/TRBV3-2|TRBJ1-6
TGTGCCAGCAGCCCCCGAGAGGGAAGGAATTCACCCCTCCACTTT
CASSPREGRNSPLHF
>TRBD1|-|TRBV23-1|TRBJ1-2
TGCGCCAGCAGTCAGAAGAGACAGGGTAAGCGCCCCTATGGCTACACCTTC
CASSQKRQGKRPYGYTF
>TRBD1|-|TRBV9|TRBJ2-5
TGTGCCAGCAGCCCCCGGGGGGGACAGGGGGCTGAGACCCAGTACTTC
CASSPRGGQGAETQYF
>TRBD2|-|TRBV9|TRBJ2-5
TGTGCCAGCAGCGAGACTAGCGGGGGGCCCTCGGAGACCCAGTACTTC
CASSETSGGPSETQYF
>-|-|TRBV19|TRBJ2-5
TGTGCCAGTAGTGCCCACAGGGTCCCCGAAGAGACCCAGTACTTC
CASSAHRVPEETQYF
>-|few|TRBV5-6|TRBJ1-5
TGTGCCAGCAGCTTGGAACGGTATAGCAATCAGCCCCAGCATTTT
CASSLERYSNQPQHF
>-|once|TRBV27|TRBJ2-1
TGTGCCAGCACCCCCCTCGGGTGGTACAATGAGCAGTTCTTC
CASTPLGWYNEQFF
>-|-|TRBV2|TRBJ2-3
TGTGCCAGCAGTGTTCCTGACTCTAGCACAGATACGCAGTATTTT
CASSVPDSSTDTQYF
>TRBD2|-|TRBV5-1|TRBJ2-1
TGCGCCAGCAACGGACAGGGACTAGCGGGGAATGAGCAGTTCTTC
CASNGQGLAGNEQFF
>TRBD1|-|TRBV5-4|TRBJ2-4
TGTGCCAGCAGCTGGGGACAGGGAGGGTCCAAAAACATTCAGTACTTC
CASSWGQGGSKNIQYF
>TRBD1|-|TRBV15|TRBJ2-5
TGTGCCACCAGCGGACAGGTCGATGAGACCCAGTACTTC
CATSGQVDETQYF
>TRBD1|once|TRBV19|TRBJ1-5
TGTGCCAGCTCGACAGGGTATGGCAATCAGCCCCAGCATTTT
CASSTGYGNQPQHF